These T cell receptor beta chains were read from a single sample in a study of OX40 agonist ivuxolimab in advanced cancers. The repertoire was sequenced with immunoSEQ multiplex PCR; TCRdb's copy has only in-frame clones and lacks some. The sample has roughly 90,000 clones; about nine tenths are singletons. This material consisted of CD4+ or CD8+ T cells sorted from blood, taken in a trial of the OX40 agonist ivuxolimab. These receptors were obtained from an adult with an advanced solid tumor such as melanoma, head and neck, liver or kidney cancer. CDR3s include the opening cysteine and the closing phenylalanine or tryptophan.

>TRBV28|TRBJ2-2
CASSLPGQGGTGELFF
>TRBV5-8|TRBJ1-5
CASSLGTGGAQPQHF
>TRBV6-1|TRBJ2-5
CASSENRGRETQYF
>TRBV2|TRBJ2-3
CASSGEVKLPVF
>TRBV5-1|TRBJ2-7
CASSLGAGSSYEQYF
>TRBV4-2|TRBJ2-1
CASSQRQGGSSYNEQFF
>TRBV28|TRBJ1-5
CASRTPLVGRPNQPQHF
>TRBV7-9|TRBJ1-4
CASSPRDSFNEKLFF
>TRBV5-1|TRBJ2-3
CASSSSLAASTDTQYF
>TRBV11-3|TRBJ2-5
CASSSTGTGPETQYF
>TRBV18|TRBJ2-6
CASSPPTGANVLTF
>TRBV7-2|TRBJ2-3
CASSLAGVGTDTQYF
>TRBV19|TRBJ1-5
CASSIPEGGTSGQPQHF
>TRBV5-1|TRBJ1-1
CASSLGQVNTEAFF
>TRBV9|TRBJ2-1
CASSVVPTGFNEQFF
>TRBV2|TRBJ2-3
CASSVEGGVSTDTQYF
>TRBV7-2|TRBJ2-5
CASSLTLETPYF
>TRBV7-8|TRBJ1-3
CASKFEGSGNTIYF
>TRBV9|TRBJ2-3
CASSVETGQGSDTQYF
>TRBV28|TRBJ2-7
CASSLKTHPGHF
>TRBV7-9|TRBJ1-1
CASSLVQANTEAFF
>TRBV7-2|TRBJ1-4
CASSLTGTGGEKLFF
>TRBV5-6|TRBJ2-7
CASSLMNYEQYF
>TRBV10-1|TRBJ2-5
CASSESGGGQETQYF
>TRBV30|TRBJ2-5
CAWSVQVTQYF
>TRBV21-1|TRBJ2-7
CASRFTSGRYEQYF
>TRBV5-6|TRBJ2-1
CASSIVGSREQFF
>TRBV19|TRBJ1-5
CASSVGTSVGYSNQPQHF
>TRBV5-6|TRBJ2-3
CASSLEQYSTDTQYF
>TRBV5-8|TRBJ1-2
CASSPGQGETNYGYTF
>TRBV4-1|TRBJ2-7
CASSQEGGFSYEQYF
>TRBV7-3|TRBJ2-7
CASSLVGKAYEQYF
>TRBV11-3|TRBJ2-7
CASSSGTSYEQYF
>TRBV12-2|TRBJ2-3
CASRLGMTQYF
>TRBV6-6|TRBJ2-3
CASSGSTDTQYF
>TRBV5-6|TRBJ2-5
CASSLITGFLGQETQYF
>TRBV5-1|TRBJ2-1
CASSLGLAGVDEQFF
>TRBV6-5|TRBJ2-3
CASSYGPTDTQYF
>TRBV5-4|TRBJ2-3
CASSFLPDTDTQYF
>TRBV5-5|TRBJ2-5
CASSFSGTETQETQYF
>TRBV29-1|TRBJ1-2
CSVEEGPGGYTF
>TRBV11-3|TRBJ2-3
CASSLSAVSTDTQYF
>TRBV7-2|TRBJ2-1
CASSLAGLIYNEQFF
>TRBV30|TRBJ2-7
CAWELGSTGEQYF
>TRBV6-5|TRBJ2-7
CASSYVAGRTTYEQYF
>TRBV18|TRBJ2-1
CASSPETDYNEQFF
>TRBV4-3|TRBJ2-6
CASSTFGRSGANVLTF
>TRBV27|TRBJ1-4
CASKNAGGGGGEKLFF
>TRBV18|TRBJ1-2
CASSPGSFYGYTF
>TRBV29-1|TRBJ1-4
CSVEDPGRTNEKLFF
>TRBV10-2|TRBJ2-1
CASMTTSGNGNEQFF
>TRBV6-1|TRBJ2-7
CASSEGQSGHEQYF
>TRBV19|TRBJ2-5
CASSIGRETQYF
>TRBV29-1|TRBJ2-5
CSVSGTPNTQYF
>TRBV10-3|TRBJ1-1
CAISDGGLNTEAFF
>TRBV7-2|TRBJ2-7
CASSLGVSYEQYF
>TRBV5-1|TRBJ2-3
CASTPDGSPDTQYF
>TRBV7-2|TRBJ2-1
CASSVGPPPGEQFF
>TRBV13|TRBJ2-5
CASSPSGGQETQYF